Listed here are 22 T cell receptor beta chains from one sample, sequenced in a study of shared clonotypes between healthy human individuals. The naive CD8 subset, CD45RO-negative cells positively selected for CCR7, excluded terminally differentiated effector memory CD45RA+ cells. TCRdb's copy holds only in-frame clones and misses some; the assay was immunoSEQ multiplex PCR. The sample consists of around 2,000,000 clones, roughly 95% of them appearing once. Sequenced sample: naive CD8+ T cells sorted from blood. The receptors here all came from a man aged 18 to 30 in good health.

The rearrangement uses TRBV4-3 and TRBJ2-5, with 8 positions matching TRBD1. V shed 0 bases and J 5 bases; nucleotides not matched to a gene: 5. CDR1 and CDR2 (germline): LGHNA, YSLEER. CDR3 size: 15 residues. CDR3 in amino acids: CASSQDSGGGETQYF. CDR3 DNA sequence: TGCGCCAGCAGCCAAGATTCAGGGGGCGGGGAGACCCAGTACTTC.

The chain is built from TRBV2 and TRBJ2-7; TRBD1 matches 8 bases. Germline-derived CDR1 and CDR2 are SNHLY and FYNNEI. This CDR3 is 14 amino acids long. Trimming removed 1 base from V and 7 bases from J; junction bases left unmatched: 6. Here the CDR3 DNA reads TGTGCCAGCAGTGAAGAGACAGGGGTGCAAGAGCAGTACTTC. The encoded protein is CASSEETGVQEQYF.

The chain combines TRBV4-1 with TRBJ2-7, with 8 nucleotides matching TRBD2. The CDR3 spans 14 residues. The V segment lost 4 bases and the J segment 2 bases; nucleotides outside the gene matches: 4. Germline CDR1 is MGHRA and CDR2 is YSYEKL. The CDR3 bases are TGCGCCAGCAGCCCCACGGGGGGGGCCTACGAGCAGTACTTC. The encoded protein is CASSPTGGAYEQYF.

J is TRBJ1-5 and V is TRBV28; TRBD1 is a possible D gene (5 bases). Germline CDR1 reads MDHEN; CDR2 reads SYDVKM. V lost 2 bases and J 8 bases, leaving 16 bases between the germline ends. CDR3 length equals 15 residues. The CDR3 region is CASSLGTLRSEPQHF. DNA of the CDR3: TGTGCCAGCAGTTTAGGGACCCTCAGGTCTGAGCCCCAGCATTTT.

V is TRBV4-1 and J is TRBJ1-1; tentatively, D is TRBD1 (5 bases). This CDR3 has 11 amino acids. Germline CDR1 is MGHRA and CDR2 is YSYEKL. CDR3 in amino acids: CVGLGGPEAFF. CDR3 in DNA: TGCGTCGGTCTGGGGGGTCCTGAAGCTTTCTTT.

The gene calls are TRBV6-1 and TRBJ1-5; unclear D gene. V gave up 5 bases and J gave up 3 bases, with 14 bases separating them. Germline V gene lookup returns CDR1 MNHNS and CDR2 SASEGT. The CDR3 has 15 residues. CDR3 sequence (DNA): TGTGCCAGCAGTAAGATGACGGACGTCAATCAGCCCCAGCATTTT. Translation gives CASSKMTDVNQPQHF.

This rearrangement joins TRBV5-6 to TRBJ1-1; tentatively, D is TRBD1 (5 bases). Germline V gene sequence: CDR1 SGHDT, CDR2 YYEEEE. The V end was cut by 0 bases, the J end by 6 bases, with 9 bases between. CDR3 length: 13 residues. CDR3 protein: CASSLGAGSEAFF. CDR3 sequence (DNA): TGTGCCAGCAGCTTGGGGGCAGGGTCTGAAGCTTTCTTT.

The chain uses TRBV2 and TRBJ1-2; no clear D gene. V lost 8 bases, J lost 8 bases, and 9 bases lay in between. CDR1 SNHLY and CDR2 FYNNEI come from the germline V gene. This CDR3 has 10 residues. The CDR3 protein is CASEEGGYTF. The CDR3, as DNA: TGTGCCAGCGAGGAGGGCGGCTACACCTTC. The full variable domain, in which reference TRBV2 and TRBJ1-2 provide the parts outside the CDR3, is EPEVTQTPSHQVTQMGQEVILRCVPISNHLYFYWYRQILGQKVEFLVSFYNNEISEKSEIFDDQFSVERPDGSNFTLKIRSTKLEDSAMYFCASEEGGYTFGSGTRLTVV.

The sample holds one count of this clone. This rearrangement joins TRBV2 to TRBJ2-1; 7 nucleotides align to TRBD1. Trimming removed 0 bases from V and 8 bases from J; junction bases left unmatched: 7. Germline V gene data show CDR1 as SNHLY and CDR2 as FYNNEI. CDR3 length equals 15 residues. CDR3 sequence reads: CASSEAGGNRDEQFF. In nucleotides, the CDR3 is TGTGCCAGCAGTGAAGCAGGGGGCAATAGGGATGAGCAGTTCTTC.

This chain links TRBV10-3 with TRBJ2-7; D is possibly TRBD2 (5 bases). The CDR3 spans 12 residues. Between the trimmed V and J ends, which lost 7 bases and 5 bases, there was a span of 12 bases. Germline V gene lookup returns CDR1 ENHRY and CDR2 SYGVKD. The CDR3 DNA sequence: TGTGCCATCAATGATAGAGGGAACGAGCAGTACTTC. This codes for CAINDRGNEQYF.

V and J are TRBV9 and TRBJ2-7, with 7 bases that match TRBD2. Looked up from germline, CDR1 is SGDLS and CDR2 is YYNGEE. The CDR3 runs 16 residues. The V segment lost 0 bases and the J segment 5 bases; nucleotides outside the gene matches: 11. The CDR3: CASSVEGSGLVDEQYF. The CDR3 DNA is TGTGCCAGCAGCGTAGAAGGTAGCGGGTTAGTGGACGAGCAGTACTTC.

Notes on this clone: Other nucleotide sequences from this sample produce the same CDR3. The chain has TRBV6-5 and TRBJ1-1; D is uncertain. Deletions cut 2 bases from V and 0 bases from J, with 7 bases between. The CDR3 covers 14 residues. Germline CDR1 and CDR2: MNHEY and SVGAGI. The CDR3 spells CASSYGIMNTEAFF. The CDR3 DNA reads TGTGCCAGCAGTTACGGCATCATGAACACTGAAGCTTTCTTT.

J is TRBJ2-2 and V is TRBV7-9, with D perhaps TRBD1 (6 bases). Trimming took off 5 bases at V and 5 bases at J, with 15 bases between the two ends. CDR3 length equals 15 residues. In germline, CDR1 is SEHNR, CDR2 FQNEAQ (reference sequence). CDR3 DNA: TGTGCCAGCAGCCCCGCAGGGGAAGCGACCGGGGAGCTGTTTTTT. The encoded protein is CASSPAGEATGELFF.

J is TRBJ1-1 and V is TRBV5-6; D gene unclear. The CDR3 runs 14 residues. The germline V and J ends were trimmed by 0 bases and 7 bases, with 13 bases remaining between them. Germline V gene data show CDR1 as SGHDT and CDR2 as YYEEEE. The CDR3 DNA is TGTGCCAGCAGCTTGGCGATGGACCCGCTTGAAGCTTTCTTT. Translation gives CASSLAMDPLEAFF.

This chain links TRBV6-1 with TRBJ2-2; possible D gene TRBD1, 6 bases. The CDR3 runs to 15 residues. V was shortened by 4 bases and J by 0 bases, with 9 bases between the two germline ends. The V gene's germline CDR1 is MNHNS and CDR2 SASEGT. CDR3 in DNA: TGTGCCAGCAGTGTATGGGGGCCGAACACCGGGGAGCTGTTTTTT. Translating it yields CASSVWGPNTGELFF.

The chain recombines TRBV28 with TRBJ1-2, with 7 bases identical to TRBD1. There are 15 residues in the CDR3. Germline CDR1 reads MDHEN; CDR2 reads SYDVKM. The ends lost 5 bases at V and 2 bases at J; junction bases unmatched: 8. The CDR3 DNA reads TGTGCCAGCAGTCCACCAGGGGGGGCGAACTATGGCTACACCTTC. It yields the protein CASSPPGGANYGYTF.

The genes are TRBV4-1 and TRBJ2-5, with TRBD2 matching 16 bases. Per germline, CDR1 MGHRA and CDR2 YSYEKL. The J segment lost 5 bases and the V segment lost 1 base, leaving 4 bases of the junction unmatched. The CDR3 consists of 17 residues. In nucleotides, the CDR3 is TGCGCCAGCAGCCAAGTGGGACTAGCGGGAGGGGGGGAGACCCAGTACTTC. This sequence encodes CASSQVGLAGGGETQYF.

V usage is TRBV10-3 and J usage is TRBJ1-2, with a possible D match to TRBD1 (6 bases). The CDR3 is 19 amino acids. V was clipped by 4 bases and J by 1 base, with 25 bases between them. The germline V gene has CDR1 ENHRY and CDR2 SYGVKD. This CDR3 reads CAISGISVGSGVVNYGYTF. In DNA, the CDR3 is TGTGCCATCAGTGGTATCTCGGTAGGGTCAGGGGTCGTTAACTATGGCTACACCTTC.

The V gene is TRBV27, the J gene TRBJ1-6, with D uncertain. The CDR3 runs to 12 residues. V was pared by 5 bases and J by 7 bases, with 6 bases between. Germline V gene lookup returns CDR1 MNHEY and CDR2 SMNVEV (reference sequence). In nucleotides, the CDR3 is TGTGCCAGCAGTGCCACGAATTCACCCCTCCACTTT. Translating it yields CASSATNSPLHF.

For this clone: The junction and the germline gene differ at one end; a read error may be behind it. The chain has TRBV5-6 and TRBJ2-3; 9 nucleotides line up with TRBD1. This CDR3 spans 12 amino acids. Germline loops: CDR1 SGHDT, CDR2 YYEEEE. The CDR3 region has the DNA TGTGCCAGCAGCTTGGGGGACAGGGAAAGGGCTTTT. Its translation: CASSLGDRERAF.

This clone was seen a single time. CDR3: CASSLNAGLAEQFF. CDR3 bases: TGCGCCAGCAGCCTAAATGCGGGACTAGCAGAGCAGTTCTTC. The chain joins TRBV4-1 to TRBJ2-1, with 9 bases fitting TRBD2. J gave up 10 bases and V 4 bases, and 8 bases lay outside the gene matches. The CDR3 covers 14 residues. Germline values: CDR1 MGHRA, CDR2 YSYEKL.

The chain is built from TRBV4-2 and TRBJ1-1; D is ambiguous. V was trimmed by 0 bases and J by 2 bases, leaving 10 bases between them. Germline V CDR1 and CDR2: LGHNA, YNFKEQ. The CDR3 totals 15 residues. CDR3 in DNA: TGTGCCAGCAGCCAAGACGAGAACCTAAACACTGAAGCTTTCTTT. Its protein is CASSQDENLNTEAFF.